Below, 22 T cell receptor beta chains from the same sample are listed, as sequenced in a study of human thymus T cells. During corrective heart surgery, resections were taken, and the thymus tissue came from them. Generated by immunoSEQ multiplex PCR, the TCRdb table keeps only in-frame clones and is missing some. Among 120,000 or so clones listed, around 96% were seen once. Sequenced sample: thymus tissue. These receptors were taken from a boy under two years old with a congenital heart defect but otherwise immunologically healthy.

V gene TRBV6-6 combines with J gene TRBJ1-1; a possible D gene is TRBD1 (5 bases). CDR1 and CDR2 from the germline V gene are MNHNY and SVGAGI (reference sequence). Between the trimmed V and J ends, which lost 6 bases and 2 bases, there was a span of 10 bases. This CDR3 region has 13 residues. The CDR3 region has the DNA TGTGCCAGCAGCCCGGACACCAACACTGAAGCTTTCTTT. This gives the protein CASSPDTNTEAFF.

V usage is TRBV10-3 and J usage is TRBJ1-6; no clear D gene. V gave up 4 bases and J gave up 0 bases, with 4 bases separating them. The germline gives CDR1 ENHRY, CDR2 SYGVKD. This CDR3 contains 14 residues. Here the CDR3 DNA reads TGTGCCATCAGTGGGACCTCCTATAATTCACCCCTCCACTTT. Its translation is CAISGTSYNSPLHF.

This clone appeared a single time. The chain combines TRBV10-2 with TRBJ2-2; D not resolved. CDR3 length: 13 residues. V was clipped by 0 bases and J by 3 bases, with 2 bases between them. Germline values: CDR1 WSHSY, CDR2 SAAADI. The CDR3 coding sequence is TGCGCCAGCAGTGAGTCGGACACCGGGGAGCTGTTTTTT. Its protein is CASSESDTGELFF.

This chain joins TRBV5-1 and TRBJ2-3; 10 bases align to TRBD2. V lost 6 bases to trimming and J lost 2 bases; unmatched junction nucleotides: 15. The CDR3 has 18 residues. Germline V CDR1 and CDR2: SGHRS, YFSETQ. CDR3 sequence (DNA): TGCGCCAGCAATGGGGTTCGGACTAGCGGAGATCCCACAGATACGCAGTATTTT. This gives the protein CASNGVRTSGDPTDTQYF.

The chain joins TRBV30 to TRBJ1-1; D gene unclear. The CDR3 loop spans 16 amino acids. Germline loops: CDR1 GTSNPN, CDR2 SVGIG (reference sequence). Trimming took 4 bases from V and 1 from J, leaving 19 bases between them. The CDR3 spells CAWKVIHLVENTEAFF. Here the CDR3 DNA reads TGTGCCTGGAAGGTTATACACCTAGTAGAGAACACTGAAGCTTTCTTT.

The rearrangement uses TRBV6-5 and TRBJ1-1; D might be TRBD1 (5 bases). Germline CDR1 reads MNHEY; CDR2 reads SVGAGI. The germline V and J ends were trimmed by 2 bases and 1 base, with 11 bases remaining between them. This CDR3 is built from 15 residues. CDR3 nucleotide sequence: TGTGCCAGCAGTTACCTTAAGACAGAGAACACTGAAGCTTTCTTT. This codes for CASSYLKTENTEAFF.

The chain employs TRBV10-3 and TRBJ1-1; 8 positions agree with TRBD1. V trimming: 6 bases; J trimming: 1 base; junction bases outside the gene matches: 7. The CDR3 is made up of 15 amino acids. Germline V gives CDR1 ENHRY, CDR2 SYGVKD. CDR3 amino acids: CAIRTPGQENTEAFF. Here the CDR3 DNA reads TGTGCCATCAGAACCCCGGGACAGGAGAACACTGAAGCTTTCTTT.

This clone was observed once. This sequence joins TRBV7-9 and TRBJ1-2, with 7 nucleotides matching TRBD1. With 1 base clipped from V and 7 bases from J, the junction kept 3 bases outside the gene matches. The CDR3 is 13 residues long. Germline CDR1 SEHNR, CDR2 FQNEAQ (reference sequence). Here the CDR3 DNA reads TGTGCCAGCAGCTTAGTTTCAGGGGGTGGCTACACCTTC. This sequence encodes CASSLVSGGGYTF.

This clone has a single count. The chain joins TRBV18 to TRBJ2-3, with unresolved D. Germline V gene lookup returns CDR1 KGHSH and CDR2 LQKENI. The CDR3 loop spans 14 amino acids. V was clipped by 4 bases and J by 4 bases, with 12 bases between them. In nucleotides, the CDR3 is TGTGCCAGCTCACGGTGTGGCAGCTCAGATACGCAGTATTTT. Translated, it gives CASSRCGSSDTQYF.

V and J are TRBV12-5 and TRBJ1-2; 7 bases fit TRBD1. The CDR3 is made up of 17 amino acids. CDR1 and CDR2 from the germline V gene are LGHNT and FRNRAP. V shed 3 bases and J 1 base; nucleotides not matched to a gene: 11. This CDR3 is CASGFAPDRAINYGYTF. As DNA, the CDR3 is TGTGCTAGTGGTTTCGCCCCCGACAGGGCCATTAACTATGGCTACACCTTC. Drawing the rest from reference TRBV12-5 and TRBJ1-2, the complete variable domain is DARVTQTPRHKVTEMGQEVTMRCQPILGHNTVFWYRQTMMQGLELLAYFRNRAPLDDSGMPKDRFSAEMPDATLATLKIQPSEPRDSAVYFCASGFAPDRAINYGYTFGSGTRLTVV.

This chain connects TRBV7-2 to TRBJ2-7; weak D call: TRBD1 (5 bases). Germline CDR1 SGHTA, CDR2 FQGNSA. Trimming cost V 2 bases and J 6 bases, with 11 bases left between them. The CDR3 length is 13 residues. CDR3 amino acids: CASSLFCGAEQYF. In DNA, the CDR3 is TGTGCCAGCAGCTTATTTTGTGGGGCCGAGCAGTACTTC.

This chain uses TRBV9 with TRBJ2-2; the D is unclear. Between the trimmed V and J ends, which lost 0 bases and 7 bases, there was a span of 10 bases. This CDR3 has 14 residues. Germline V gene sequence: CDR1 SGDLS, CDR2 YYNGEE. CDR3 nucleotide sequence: TGTGCCAGCAGCGTAGAGGGTCGAGGCGGGGAGCTGTTTTTT. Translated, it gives CASSVEGRGGELFF.

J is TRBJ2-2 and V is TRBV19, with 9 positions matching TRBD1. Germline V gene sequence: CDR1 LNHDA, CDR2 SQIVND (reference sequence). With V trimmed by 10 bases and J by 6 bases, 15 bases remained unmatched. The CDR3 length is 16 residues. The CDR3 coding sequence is TGTGCCACCTCTCCCGGGACAGGGACCGGGGCCGGGGAGCTGTTTTTT. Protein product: CATSPGTGTGAGELFF. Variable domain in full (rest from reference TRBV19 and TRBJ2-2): DGGITQSPKYLFRKEGQNVTLSCEQNLNHDAMYWYRQDPGQGLRLIYYSQIVNDFQKGDIAEGYSVSREKKESFPLTVTSAQKNPTAFYLCATSPGTGTGAGELFFGEGSRLTVL.

Written as DNA, the CDR3 is TGCGCCAGCAGCAAGGCGGGGGGGCCGGGGGGAAACACCATATATTTT. This gives the protein CASSKAGGPGGNTIYF. This sequence joins TRBV4-3 and TRBJ1-3; tentatively, D is TRBD1 (6 bases). This CDR3 has 16 residues. V shed 5 bases and J shed 4 bases, with 18 bases lying between them. Germline V gene lookup returns CDR1 LGHNA and CDR2 YSLEER.

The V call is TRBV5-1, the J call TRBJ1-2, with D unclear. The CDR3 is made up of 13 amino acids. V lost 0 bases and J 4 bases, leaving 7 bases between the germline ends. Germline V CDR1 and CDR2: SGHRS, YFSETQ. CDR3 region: CASSLAPAYGYTF. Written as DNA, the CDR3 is TGCGCCAGCAGCTTGGCTCCAGCCTATGGCTACACCTTC.

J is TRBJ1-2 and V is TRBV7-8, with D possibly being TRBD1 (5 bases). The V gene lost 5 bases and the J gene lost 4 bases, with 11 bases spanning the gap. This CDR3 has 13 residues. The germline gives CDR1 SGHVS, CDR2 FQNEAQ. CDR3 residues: CASSMTAGYGYTF. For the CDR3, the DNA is TGTGCCAGCAGCATGACAGCGGGCTATGGCTACACCTTC.

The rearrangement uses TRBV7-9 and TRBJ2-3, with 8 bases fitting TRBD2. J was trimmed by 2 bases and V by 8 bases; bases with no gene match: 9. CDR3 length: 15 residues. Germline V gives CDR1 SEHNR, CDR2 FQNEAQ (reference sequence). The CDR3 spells CASRKSGGYTDTQYF. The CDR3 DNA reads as TGTGCCAGCCGGAAGAGCGGGGGATACACAGATACGCAGTATTTT.

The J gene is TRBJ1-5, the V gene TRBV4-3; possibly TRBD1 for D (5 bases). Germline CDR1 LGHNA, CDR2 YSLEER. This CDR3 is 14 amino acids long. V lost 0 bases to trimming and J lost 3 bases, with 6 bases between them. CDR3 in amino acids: CASSQDRVNQPQHF. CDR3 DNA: TGCGCCAGCAGCCAAGACAGGGTCAATCAGCCCCAGCATTTT.

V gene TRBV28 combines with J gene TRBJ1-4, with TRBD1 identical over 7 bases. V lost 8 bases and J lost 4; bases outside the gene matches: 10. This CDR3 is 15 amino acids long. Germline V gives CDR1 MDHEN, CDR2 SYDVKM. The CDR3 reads CASRTSGTDNEKLFF. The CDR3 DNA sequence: TGTGCCAGCCGAACTTCCGGGACAGATAATGAAAAACTGTTTTTT.

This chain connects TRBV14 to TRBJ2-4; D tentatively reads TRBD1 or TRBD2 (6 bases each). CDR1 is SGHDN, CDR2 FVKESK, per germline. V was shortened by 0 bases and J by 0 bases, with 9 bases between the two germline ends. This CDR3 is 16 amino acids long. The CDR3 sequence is CASSQDKGGAKNIQYF. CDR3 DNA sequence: TGTGCCAGCAGCCAAGATAAGGGGGGAGCCAAAAACATTCAGTACTTC.

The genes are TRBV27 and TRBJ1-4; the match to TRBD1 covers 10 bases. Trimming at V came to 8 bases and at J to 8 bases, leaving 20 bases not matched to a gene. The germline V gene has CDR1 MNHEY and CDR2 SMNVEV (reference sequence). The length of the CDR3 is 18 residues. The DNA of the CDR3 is TGTGCCAGCGGGAGTGTTGACAGGGGGCCACCTTTGGGGGAAAAACTGTTTTTT. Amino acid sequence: CASGSVDRGPPLGEKLFF.

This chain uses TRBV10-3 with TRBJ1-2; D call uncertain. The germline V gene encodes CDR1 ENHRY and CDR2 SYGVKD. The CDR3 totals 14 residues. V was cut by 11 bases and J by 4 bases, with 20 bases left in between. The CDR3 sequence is CAAREGSRIYGYTF. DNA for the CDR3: TGTGCCGCCCGAGAGGGCAGTCGAATCTATGGCTACACCTTC.